This paragraph reports one T cell receptor (beta chain). The antigen is undetermined. The protocol was immunoSEQ multiplex PCR, while the TCRdb copy is restricted to in-frame clones and leaves out a portion. This table holds about 28,000 clones, about 86% found once. Autologous stem cell transplantation was followed by relapse in every patient, and brentuximab vedotin exposure varied. Thawed PBMCs were the source of CD8+ T cells, obtained through magnetic negative selection. V was pared by 4 bases and J by 6 bases, with 14 bases of the junction left unmatched. This CDR3 is 17 amino acids long. Per the germline V gene, CDR1 is SGHTA and CDR2 is FQGTGA. These data originate in a study of PD-1 blockade in classical Hodgkin lymphoma. On the study more broadly: Once every 2 weeks, patients received intravenous nivolumab at 3 mg/kg.

Overall study results and limits: Partial responders and progressors had significantly lower baseline TCR diversity. Newly diagnosed patients had baseline TCR diversity that was reportedly lower than that of healthy donors. The authors excluded patients who started nivolumab under 1 year after ASCT.

The rearrangement joins TRBV7-3 to TRBJ2-2; 7 bases map to TRBD1. The source is a human donor with classical Hodgkin lymphoma. Here the sequenced sample was CD8+ T cells from blood, taken at baseline. CDR3 amino acids: CASSSSTGTLGPGELFF. DNA of the CDR3: TGTGCCAGCAGCTCCTCGACAGGGACGCTCGGTCCCGGGGAGCTGTTTTTT.